The source of this T cell receptor (beta chain) is a study of blood T cell repertoires in COVID-19. Study as a whole: Nucleic acid was either cDNA or gDNA, and it came from T cells, B-cell-depleted T cells, or PBMCs.

The germline V gene encodes CDR1 SNHLY and CDR2 FYNNEI. This CDR3 has 16 amino acids. V lost 3 bases and J lost 7; bases outside the gene matches: 13. Repertoires were generated with immunoSEQ multiplex PCR, while TCRdb's copy carries only in-frame clones and drops some. The data contain 170,000 or so clones, about 86% of them singletons. The source of this sequence is a woman aged 18-35 years who had recovered from COVID-19. Sequenced: peripheral blood. J is TRBJ1-1 and V is TRBV2; 8 nucleotides agree with TRBD1. CDR3 region: CASSEGTGGNPHEAFF. Here the CDR3 DNA reads TGTGCCAGCAGTGAGGGGACAGGAGGGAACCCCCATGAAGCTTTCTTT.